These 29 T cell receptor beta chains originate from one sample sequenced in a study of blood T cell repertoires in COVID-19. The repertoire was sequenced with immunoSEQ multiplex PCR; TCRdb's copy has only in-frame clones and lacks some. The sample carries around 100,000 clones, roughly 79% recorded once. Sequencing was done on a sample of peripheral blood. Receptor source: a man between 65 and 85 years old with active or convalescent COVID-19.

CDR3 in amino acids: CASSDGDQPQHF. CDR3 nucleotide sequence: TGCGCCAGCAGTGACGGAGATCAGCCCCAGCATTTT. This chain connects TRBV10-2 to TRBJ1-5, with D hard to call. V dropped 3 bases and J dropped 5 bases, with 5 bases sitting between them. The germline gives CDR1 WSHSY, CDR2 SAAADI. CDR3 length: 12 residues.

The chain employs TRBV7-2 and TRBJ2-7; weak D call: TRBD2 (7 bases). Trimming removed 0 bases from V and 5 bases from J, with 11 bases in between. Germline CDR1 SGHTA, CDR2 FQGNSA. This CDR3 is built from 14 residues. CDR3 loop: CASSLAGGPHEQYF. CDR3 coding DNA: TGTGCCAGCAGCTTAGCGGGGGGGCCCCACGAGCAGTACTTC.

This clone appeared once. The chain has TRBV24-1 and TRBJ2-5, with 8 bases fitting TRBD1. Germline CDR1 is KGHDR and CDR2 is SFDVKD. Trimming took 5 bases from V and 1 from J; bases not matched to a gene: 11. The CDR3 is made up of 17 amino acids. The CDR3 nucleotides are TGTGCCACCAGTGCCCCAACAGGGGGACCTTCCCAAGAGACCCAGTACTTC. Translation gives CATSAPTGGPSQETQYF.

The V call is TRBV7-3, the J call TRBJ2-1, with TRBD2 matching over 9 bases. This CDR3 comprises 15 residues. J was trimmed by 8 bases and V by 0 bases; bases with no gene match: 5. The germline V gene encodes CDR1 SGHTA and CDR2 FQGTGA. The chain's CDR3 is CASSLTLAGLDEQFF. In nucleotides, the CDR3 is TGTGCCAGCAGCTTAACCCTAGCGGGGCTGGATGAGCAGTTCTTC.

The CDR3 DNA is TGTGCCAGCAGCCAAGGTTGGACAGGGGGATTGAACACTGAAGCTTTCTTT. As protein: CASSQGWTGGLNTEAFF. V usage is TRBV4-2 and J usage is TRBJ1-1; 10 bases match TRBD1. Germline V lookup: CDR1 LGHNA, CDR2 YNFKEQ. The junction had 5 bases not matched to a gene; V was cut back by 1 base and J by 0 bases. The length of the CDR3 is 17 residues.

This clone was counted a single time. V is TRBV2 and J is TRBJ1-1, with D uncertain. Trimming left V 8 bases short and J 8 bases short, with 21 bases between. The CDR3 extends over 14 amino acids. Germline values: CDR1 SNHLY, CDR2 FYNNEI. The CDR3 reads CASYWEDRPTEAFF. CDR3 DNA sequence: TGTGCCAGCTACTGGGAGGATCGACCCACAGAAGCTTTCTTT.

This clone has a handful of counts. The rearrangement joins TRBV3-1 (or the pseudogene TRBV3-2) to TRBJ1-4, with D tentatively TRBD1 (5 bases). The CDR3 has 15 residues. Trimming left V 6 bases short and J 3 bases short, with 14 bases between. Germline loops: CDR1 LGHDT, CDR2 YNNKEL (reference sequence). The CDR3: CASSRSGLPNEKLFF. CDR3 DNA: TGTGCCAGCAGTCGTTCGGGACTTCCTAATGAAAAACTGTTTTTT.

The chain joins TRBV9 to TRBJ2-5; 16 bases are shared with TRBD2. This CDR3 is 17 amino acids long. Germline CDR1 is SGDLS and CDR2 is YYNGEE. J gave up 1 base and V 2 bases, and 2 bases lay outside the gene matches. The CDR3 DNA sequence: TGTGCCAGCAGCGTGGGACTAGCGGGGGGGGTCCAAGAGACCCAGTACTTC. It encodes CASSVGLAGGVQETQYF.

The CDR3 region is CASSATQGNTGELFF. The CDR3 bases are TGTGCCAGCAGCGCCACCCAGGGGAACACCGGGGAGCTGTTTTTT. The chain is built from TRBV5-4 and TRBJ2-2, with D maybe TRBD1 (5 bases). CDR1 and CDR2 from the germline V gene are SGHNT and YYREEE (reference sequence). The CDR3 runs to 15 residues. Trimming pared 4 bases from V and 1 base from J, leaving 11 bases between.

V is TRBV7-9 and J is TRBJ1-1; D unclear. Germline loops: CDR1 SEHNR, CDR2 FQNEAQ (reference sequence). V was pared by 5 bases and J by 1 base, with 8 bases between. The CDR3 extends over 13 amino acids. Here the CDR3 DNA reads TGTGCCAGCAGCGTTACAAGGAACACTGAAGCTTTCTTT. This gives the protein CASSVTRNTEAFF.

The J gene is TRBJ2-7, the V gene TRBV20-1; 7 bases map to TRBD1. Germline-derived CDR1 and CDR2 are DFQATT and SNEGSKA (reference sequence). This CDR3 spans 13 amino acids. V shed 3 bases and J 3 bases; nucleotides not matched to a gene: 5. The CDR3 DNA follows: TGCAGTGCTAGTCAGAGGGGGCTCTACGAGCAGTACTTC. Protein: CSASQRGLYEQYF.

The rearrangement uses TRBV27 and TRBJ2-7; tentatively, D is TRBD2 (7 bases). This CDR3 comprises 13 residues. CDR1 and CDR2 (germline): MNHEY, SMNVEV (reference sequence). V was shortened by 5 bases and J by 5 bases, with 13 bases between the two germline ends. Here the CDR3 reads CASSPGGPNEQYF. CDR3 nucleotides: TGTGCCAGCAGTCCGGGGGGCCCGAACGAGCAGTACTTC.

This clone was seen a single time. The CDR3 spells CASSLANSGSYEQYF. DNA for the CDR3: TGTGCCAGCAGCTTAGCGAATAGCGGTTCCTACGAGCAGTACTTC. The V and J genes are TRBV7-2 and TRBJ2-7; tentative D call: TRBD2 (6 bases). The V end lost 0 bases, the J end lost 1 base, and 10 bases lay between the germline ends. Germline CDR1 reads SGHTA; CDR2 reads FQGNSA. The CDR3 covers 15 residues.

The chain recombines TRBV4-3 with TRBJ1-2; D may be TRBD1 (5 bases). The ends were cut back, 1 base at V and 4 bases at J, with 19 bases in the middle. CDR3 length equals 17 residues. CDR1 and CDR2 from the germline V gene are LGHNA and YSLEER. CDR3 in DNA: TGCGCCAGCAGCCAAGGGTCATTGGCTAGACAGAGCTATGGCTACACCTTC. Amino acid sequence: CASSQGSLARQSYGYTF.

The genes are TRBV15 and TRBJ2-3; 10 nucleotides agree with TRBD2. Germline CDR1 and CDR2: LNHNV and YYDKDF (reference sequence). V dropped 5 bases and J dropped 4; count of bases not matched to a gene: 12. CDR3 size: 17 residues. In nucleotides, the CDR3 is TGTGCCACCAGCGAGGGCCGAACTAGCGGGGAGTCAGATACGCAGTATTTT. Amino acid sequence: CATSEGRTSGESDTQYF.

This chain links TRBV20-1 with TRBJ1-1; tentatively, D is TRBD1 (6 bases). Germline CDR1 and CDR2: DFQATT and SNEGSKA (reference sequence). There are 14 residues in the CDR3. Trimming left V 3 bases short and J 1 base short, with 12 bases between. CDR3 DNA: TGCAGTGCTAGTGTTCAGGGGAGGAACACTGAAGCTTTCTTT. It yields the protein CSASVQGRNTEAFF.

The genes are TRBV20-1 and TRBJ2-7; 9 bases align to TRBD2. V dropped 6 bases and J dropped 0; count of bases not matched to a gene: 6. Germline V gene data show CDR1 as DFQATT and CDR2 as SNEGSKA (reference sequence). The CDR3 sequence is 14 residues long. The CDR3 DNA is TGCAGTGCCAGTCGACTAGCGGACTCCTACGAGCAGTACTTC. Translated, it gives CSASRLADSYEQYF.

This chain links TRBV6-6 with TRBJ2-5, with D uncertain. The CDR3 runs to 11 residues. V lost 5 bases to trimming and J lost 2 bases, with 3 bases between them. Germline lookup yields CDR1 MNHNY and CDR2 SVGAGI (reference sequence). This CDR3 is CASSPQETQYF. As DNA, the CDR3 is TGTGCCAGCAGTCCGCAAGAGACCCAGTACTTC.

The chain couples TRBV7-9 to TRBJ1-1; D unclear. With 4 bases removed from V and 5 bases from J, the gap between germline ends came to 14 bases. CDR3 size: 14 residues. The V gene's germline CDR1 is SEHNR and CDR2 FQNEAQ (reference sequence). Here the CDR3 DNA reads TGTGCCAGCAGCTCCCGCCGTTCGGGTACTGAAGCTTTCTTT. Translating gives CASSSRRSGTEAFF. Using reference TRBV7-9 and TRBJ1-1 for the parts outside the CDR3, the full variable domain is DTGVSQNPRHKITKRGQNVTFRCDPISEHNRLYWYRQTLGQGPEFLTYFQNEAQLEKSRLLSDRFSAERPKGSFSTLEIQRTEQGDSAMYLCASSSRRSGTEAFFGQGTRLTVV.

This sequence joins TRBV28 and TRBJ1-5, with no clear D. V dropped 3 bases and J dropped 0 bases, with 9 bases sitting between them. Germline lookup yields CDR1 MDHEN and CDR2 SYDVKM. The CDR3 is made up of 15 amino acids. The CDR3 region is CASSFRHLSNQPQHF. The CDR3 DNA is TGTGCCAGCAGTTTCAGACACCTTAGCAATCAGCCCCAGCATTTT.

The rearrangement joins TRBV5-8 to TRBJ1-1; D is possibly TRBD1 (5 bases). Germline-derived CDR1 and CDR2 are SGHTS and YDEGEE. The CDR3 loop spans 15 amino acids. V was clipped by 0 bases and J by 5 bases, with 14 bases between them. The CDR3 region is CASSLAGHLATEAFF. The CDR3 bases are TGTGCCAGCAGCTTGGCCGGACACCTCGCAACTGAAGCTTTCTTT.

V is TRBV5-6 and J is TRBJ2-7; 8 positions match TRBD1. Unmatched junction bases numbered 2, after V lost 3 bases and J lost 3 bases. The CDR3 extends over 13 amino acids. The V gene's germline CDR1 is SGHDT and CDR2 YYEEEE. The CDR3 nucleotides are TGTGCCAGCAGCTATGACAGGGGCTACGAGCAGTACTTC. Translated, it gives CASSYDRGYEQYF.

This clone was picked up one time. The CDR3 loop reads CASSSDLTGVNTEAFF. The CDR3 DNA follows: TGCGCCAGCAGCTCGGATCTGACAGGGGTGAACACTGAAGCTTTCTTT. This rearrangement joins TRBV5-1 to TRBJ1-1, with TRBD1 matching over 8 bases. The V gene end was trimmed by 3 bases and the J gene end by 0 bases; junction bases not matched to a gene: 7. This CDR3 has 16 amino acids. The V gene's germline CDR1 is SGHRS and CDR2 YFSETQ. The whole variable domain, filled in from reference TRBV5-1 and TRBJ1-1, reads KAGVTQTPRYLIKTRGQQVTLSCSPISGHRSVSWYQQTPGQGLQFLFEYFSETQRNKGNFPGRFSGRQFSNSRSEMNVSTLELGDSALYLCASSSDLTGVNTEAFFGQGTRLTVV.

This chain connects TRBV3-1 (or the pseudogene TRBV3-2) to TRBJ2-3, with D tentatively TRBD2 (5 bases). Germline assignment: CDR1 LGHDT and CDR2 YNNKEL (reference sequence). The CDR3 runs 12 residues. V was shortened by 6 bases and J by 4 bases, with 8 bases between the two germline ends. Written as DNA, the CDR3 is TGTGCCAGCAGGAAGGGAGCAGATACGCAGTATTTT. Its translation: CASRKGADTQYF.

The chain employs TRBV18 and TRBJ2-3, with D possibly being TRBD2 (5 bases). The CDR3 length is 12 residues. Germline V gives CDR1 KGHSH, CDR2 LQKENI. The V gene lost 3 bases and the J gene lost 5 bases, with 6 bases spanning the gap. The CDR3 spells CASSPGVDTQYF. CDR3 nucleotides: TGTGCCAGCTCACCCGGGGTAGATACGCAGTATTTT.

The V call is TRBV7-2, the J call TRBJ2-2; 7 bases fit TRBD2. Germline values: CDR1 SGHTA, CDR2 FQGNSA. V lost 5 bases and J lost 4; bases outside the gene matches: 4. This CDR3 has 14 residues. The CDR3 reads CASSKGTTTGELFF. In DNA form, the CDR3 reads TGTGCCAGCAGCAAGGGGACTACCACCGGGGAGCTGTTTTTT.

The gene calls are TRBV5-1 and TRBJ2-2; the match to TRBD1 covers 9 bases. With 3 bases clipped from V and 6 bases from J, the junction kept 18 bases outside the gene matches. Germline V gives CDR1 SGHRS, CDR2 YFSETQ. The CDR3 extends over 19 amino acids. The CDR3 nucleotides are TGCGCCAGCAGCTGGGGACCCGGGACAGGGAGTAAAGTAGCCGGGGAGCTGTTTTTT. It yields the protein CASSWGPGTGSKVAGELFF.

The chain is built from TRBV5-1 and TRBJ2-1; D remains unclear. CDR3 length: 14 amino acids. Germline values: CDR1 SGHRS, CDR2 YFSETQ. V was cut by 4 bases and J by 12 bases, with 20 bases left in between. Written as DNA, the CDR3 is TGCGCCAGCAGCGGTCCCGAGGCGGCGCTGGGGCAGTTCTTC. It encodes CASSGPEAALGQFF.

The chain is built from TRBV9 and TRBJ2-1; TRBD2 agrees at 14 bases. The CDR3 spans 16 residues. Germline V gene sequence: CDR1 SGDLS, CDR2 YYNGEE. Trimming took 2 bases from V and 7 from J; bases not matched to a gene: 5. CDR3 loop: CASSVGTSGSENEQFF. CDR3 sequence (DNA): TGTGCCAGCAGCGTTGGGACTAGCGGGAGTGAAAATGAGCAGTTCTTC.